This T cell receptor (beta chain) stems from a study of OX40 agonist ivuxolimab in advanced cancers. For the study at large: Patients took ivuxolimab, an agonistic anti-OX40 (CD134) antibody. The study, taken as a whole, reports: The CD4+ and CD8+ T cells in the blood had expanded clonally by week 6 at 0.1 to 3.0 mg/kg. Normalized expansion of T-cell clones was also low for some nonresponders. Relative to CD4+ cells, CD8+ T cells on average had more expanded clones.

Profiled with immunoSEQ multiplex PCR; TCRdb holds only in-frame clones, not every one. The sample records approximately 80,000 clones, around 94% being singletons. In its sample, this clone was seen once. What it recognizes is unknown. CDR1 and CDR2 (germline): MNHEY, SMNVEV (reference sequence). This CDR3 is 16 amino acids long. The V segment lost 3 bases and the J segment 4 bases; nucleotides outside the gene matches: 7. This material consisted of CD4+ or CD8+ T cells sorted from blood, taken in a trial of the OX40 agonist ivuxolimab. This TCR was recovered from an adult with an advanced solid tumor such as melanoma, head and neck, liver or kidney cancer. V gene TRBV27 combines with J gene TRBJ2-1; 9 nucleotides match TRBD2. CDR3 residues: CASSFEASGAYNEQFF. For the CDR3, the DNA is TGTGCCAGCAGTTTCGAGGCTAGCGGGGCGTACAATGAGCAGTTCTTC.